Following are 15 T cell receptor beta chains from one sample sequenced in a study of T cells in Graves' hyperthyroidism and ophthalmopathy. Amplification of TCR beta CDR3 regions used RNA as the template. With the HTBI primer set, the TCR CDR3 went through a first round of RT-PCR. TCRdb re-analysed the multiplex PCR reads in MiXCR, keeping a single row per CDR3 protein. The sample lists some 800,000 distinct CDR3 sequences, approximately 40% occurring once. Input material: blood. These receptors were collected from a man aged 18 to 29 with Graves' hyperthyroidism.

Ten or more counts support this clonotype. The J gene is TRBJ1-1, the V gene TRBV12-3 or TRBV12-4; D gene ambiguous. This CDR3 region has 12 residues. V lost 1 base, J lost 6 bases, and 6 bases lay in between. CDR3 amino acids: CASSLGSPEAFF. For the CDR3, the DNA is TGTGCCAGCAGTTTAGGGTCCCCTGAAGCTTTCTTT.

J is TRBJ2-2 and V is TRBV10-3; 11 nucleotides match TRBD1. CDR3 length equals 16 residues. Germline V lookup: CDR1 ENHRY, CDR2 SYGVKD. V lost 3 bases and J lost 6; bases outside the gene matches: 6. This chain's CDR3 is CAISDPGTGGPGELFF. CDR3 sequence (DNA): TGTGCCATCAGTGACCCCGGGACAGGGGGTCCCGGGGAGCTGTTTTTT.

To note about this clonotype: A read error may be the cause here, since a much bigger clone is one base away. The chain couples TRBV7-2 to TRBJ1-2; no firm D call. CDR3 length equals 16 residues. The germline CDR1 and CDR2 sequences are SGHTA and FQGNSA. CDR3 bases: TGCGCCAACAGCTTGGCGGGTGAAACGGTCGGTTATGGCTACACCTTC. It is translated as CANSLAGETVGYGYTF.

This chain connects TRBV20-1 to TRBJ1-1, with 7 bases aligning to TRBD1. The CDR3 covers 13 residues. Trimming at V came to 2 bases and at J to 8 bases, leaving 8 bases not matched to a gene. Germline V gene sequence: CDR1 DFQATT, CDR2 SNEGSKA (reference sequence). In DNA form, the CDR3 reads TGCAGTGCTAGACCCATGGACAGGTGGGAAGCTTTCTTT. Amino acids: CSARPMDRWEAFF.

The J gene is TRBJ1-5, the V gene TRBV7-2; tentative D call: TRBD1 (5 bases). CDR1 SGHTA and CDR2 FQGNSA come from the germline V gene. This CDR3 is 16 amino acids long. The V end was cut by 0 bases, the J end by 0 bases, with 9 bases between. The CDR3, as DNA: TGTGCCAGCAGCTTAGCTGGGACGTATAGCAATCAGCCCCAGCATTTT. This encodes CASSLAGTYSNQPQHF.

This chain joins TRBV29-1 and TRBJ1-3; D remains unclear. The ends were cut back, 4 bases at V and 7 bases at J, with 11 bases in the middle. CDR3 length: 12 residues. The germline CDR1 and CDR2 sequences are SQVTM and ANQGSEA. CDR3: CSVGPGMNTIYF. In DNA, the CDR3 is TGCAGCGTTGGGCCCGGCATGAACACCATATATTTT.

The chain uses TRBV7-9 and TRBJ1-1; D uncertain. Germline V gives CDR1 SEHNR, CDR2 FQNEAQ (reference sequence). The CDR3 consists of 10 residues. V was cut by 5 bases and J by 8 bases, with 6 bases left in between. For the CDR3, the DNA is TGTGCCAGCAGCAATAACGAAGCTTTCTTT. Residues: CASSNNEAFF.

This clonotype has more than one count but fewer than ten. The chain carries TRBV12-3 or TRBV12-4 and TRBJ2-7; 11 bases map to TRBD2. The J segment lost 6 bases and the V segment lost 4 bases, leaving 5 bases of the junction unmatched. The CDR3 consists of 14 residues. The CDR3 sequence: CASSSTGTSGEQYF. The CDR3 DNA reads as TGTGCCAGCAGTTCTACCGGGACTAGCGGCGAGCAGTACTTC.

This clonotype came up many times. This rearrangement joins TRBV29-1 to TRBJ2-5, with D perhaps TRBD1 (7 bases). Germline loops: CDR1 SQVTM, CDR2 ANQGSEA. The CDR3 sequence is 12 residues long. V was shortened by 6 bases and J by 5 bases, with 13 bases between the two germline ends. CDR3 sequence (DNA): TGCAGCGTAGGCAGGGGGGATGAGACCCAGTACTTC. It encodes CSVGRGDETQYF.

This clonotype has ten or more counts. The gene calls are TRBV15 and TRBJ1-2, with TRBD1 as a possible D gene (6 bases). Looked up from germline, CDR1 is LNHNV and CDR2 is YYDKDF (reference sequence). V dropped 7 bases and J dropped 4 bases, with 10 bases sitting between them. CDR3 length: 12 amino acids. This CDR3 reads CATTQTGYGYTF. Written as DNA, the CDR3 is TGTGCCACCACGCAGACAGGCTATGGCTACACCTTC.

This clonotype was found a few times. V gene TRBV20-1 combines with J gene TRBJ2-5, with D perhaps given as TRBD1 or TRBD2 (5 bases each). Trimming removed 0 bases from V and 5 bases from J, with 16 bases in between. CDR3 length equals 15 residues. Germline V gives CDR1 DFQATT, CDR2 SNEGSKA (reference sequence). CDR3 nucleotide sequence: TGCAGTGCTAGAGATCCAGGGCGAGGGCTGGAGACCCAGTACTTC. Translation gives CSARDPGRGLETQYF.

Ten or more counts support this clonotype. This sequence joins TRBV29-1 and TRBJ2-2; D is uncertain. Trimming removed 5 bases at V and 0 bases at J, with 7 bases between. Germline V CDR1 and CDR2: SQVTM, ANQGSEA. This CDR3 region has 13 residues. CDR3: CSVQDTNTGELFF. DNA for the CDR3: TGCAGCGTTCAGGATACGAACACCGGGGAGCTGTTTTTT.

The V and J genes are TRBV29-1 and TRBJ2-7; either TRBD1 or TRBD2 may supply D (5 bases each). Germline CDR1 SQVTM, CDR2 ANQGSEA. The ends were cut back, 7 bases at V and 1 base at J, with 8 bases in the middle. This CDR3 is built from 11 residues. CDR3 nucleotides: TGCAGCGGCGAGGGGTCCTACGAGCAGTACTTC. It yields the protein CSGEGSYEQYF.

This clonotype has just a few counts. This rearrangement joins TRBV5-8 to TRBJ2-6; weak D call: TRBD1 (5 bases). The CDR3 extends over 17 amino acids. The germline V and J ends were trimmed by 1 base and 0 bases, with 11 bases remaining between them. The germline V gene has CDR1 SGHTS and CDR2 YDEGEE. The chain's CDR3 is CASSLTGAGSGANVLTF. The CDR3, as DNA: TGTGCCAGCAGCTTGACAGGTGCAGGCTCTGGGGCCAACGTCCTGACTTTC.

The chain employs TRBV29-1 and TRBJ1-4, with 8 bases that match TRBD1. V gave up 3 bases and J gave up 8 bases; unmatched junction bases: 11. Germline V gene sequence: CDR1 SQVTM, CDR2 ANQGSEA. This CDR3 contains 15 residues. This CDR3 is CSVEGLTGEEEKLFF. The CDR3 DNA reads as TGCAGCGTTGAGGGGCTGACAGGGGAGGAAGAAAAACTGTTTTTT. The entire variable domain, with the rest obtained from reference TRBV29-1 and TRBJ1-4, is as follows: SAVISQKPSRDICQRGTSLTIQCQVDSQVTMMFWYRQQPGQSLTLIATANQGSEATYESGFVIDKFPISRPNLTFSTLTVSNMSPEDSSIYLCSVEGLTGEEEKLFFGSGTQLSVL.